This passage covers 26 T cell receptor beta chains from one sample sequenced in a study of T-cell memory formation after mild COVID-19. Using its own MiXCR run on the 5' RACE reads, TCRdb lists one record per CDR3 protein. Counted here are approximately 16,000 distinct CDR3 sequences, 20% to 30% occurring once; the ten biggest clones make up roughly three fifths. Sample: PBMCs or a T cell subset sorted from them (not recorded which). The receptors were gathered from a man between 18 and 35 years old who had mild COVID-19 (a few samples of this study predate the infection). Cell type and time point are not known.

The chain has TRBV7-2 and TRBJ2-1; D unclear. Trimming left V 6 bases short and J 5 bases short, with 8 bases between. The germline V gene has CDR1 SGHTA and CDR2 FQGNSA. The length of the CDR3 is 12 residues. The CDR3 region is CASSGRHNEQFF. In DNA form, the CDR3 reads TGTGCCAGCAGTGGACGGCACAATGAGCAGTTCTTC.

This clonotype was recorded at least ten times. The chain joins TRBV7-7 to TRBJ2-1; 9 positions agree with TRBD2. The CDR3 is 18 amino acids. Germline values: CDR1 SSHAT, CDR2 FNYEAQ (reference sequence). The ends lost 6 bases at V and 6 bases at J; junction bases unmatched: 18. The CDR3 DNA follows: TGTGCCAGCAGTCCTTATGGGACTAGCTCGTACTTCTTCAATGAGCAGTTCTTC. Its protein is CASSPYGTSSYFFNEQFF.

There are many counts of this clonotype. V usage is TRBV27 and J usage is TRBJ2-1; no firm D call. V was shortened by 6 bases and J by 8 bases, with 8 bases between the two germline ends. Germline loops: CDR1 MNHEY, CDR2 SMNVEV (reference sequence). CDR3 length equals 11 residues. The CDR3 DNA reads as TGTGCCAGCAGGGTTCTCGATGAGCAGTTCTTC. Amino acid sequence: CASRVLDEQFF.

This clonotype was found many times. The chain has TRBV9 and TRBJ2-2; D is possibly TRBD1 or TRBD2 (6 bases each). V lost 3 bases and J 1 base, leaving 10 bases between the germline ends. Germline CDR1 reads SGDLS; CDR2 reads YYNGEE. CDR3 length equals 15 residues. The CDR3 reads CASSAGGGNTGELFF. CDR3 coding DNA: TGTGCCAGCAGCGCCGGGGGCGGGAACACCGGGGAGCTGTTTTTT.

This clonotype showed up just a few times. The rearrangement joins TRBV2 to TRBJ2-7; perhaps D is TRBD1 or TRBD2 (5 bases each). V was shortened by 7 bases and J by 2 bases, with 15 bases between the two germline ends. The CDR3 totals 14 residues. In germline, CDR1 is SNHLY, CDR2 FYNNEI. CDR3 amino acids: CASTSGTGPYEQYF. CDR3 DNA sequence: TGTGCCAGCACATCCGGGACCGGACCCTACGAGCAGTACTTC.

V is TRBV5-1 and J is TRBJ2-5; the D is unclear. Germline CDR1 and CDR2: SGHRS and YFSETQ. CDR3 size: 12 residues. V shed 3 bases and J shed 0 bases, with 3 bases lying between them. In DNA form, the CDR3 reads TGCGCCAGCAGCTGGGACCAAGAGACCCAGTACTTC. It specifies CASSWDQETQYF.

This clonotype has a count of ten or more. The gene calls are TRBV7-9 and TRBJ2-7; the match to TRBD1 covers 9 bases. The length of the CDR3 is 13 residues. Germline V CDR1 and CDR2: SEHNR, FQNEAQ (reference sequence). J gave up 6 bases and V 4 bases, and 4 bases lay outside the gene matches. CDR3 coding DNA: TGTGCCAGCAGCTCACCGACAGGGGGCGAGCAGTACTTC. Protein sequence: CASSSPTGGEQYF.

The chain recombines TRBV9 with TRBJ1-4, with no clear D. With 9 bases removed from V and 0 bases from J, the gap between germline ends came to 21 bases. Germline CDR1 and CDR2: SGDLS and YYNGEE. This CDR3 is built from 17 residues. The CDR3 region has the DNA TGTGCCACCGACACATCAGGAGACCATGCAACTAATGAAAAACTGTTTTTT. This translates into CATDTSGDHATNEKLFF.

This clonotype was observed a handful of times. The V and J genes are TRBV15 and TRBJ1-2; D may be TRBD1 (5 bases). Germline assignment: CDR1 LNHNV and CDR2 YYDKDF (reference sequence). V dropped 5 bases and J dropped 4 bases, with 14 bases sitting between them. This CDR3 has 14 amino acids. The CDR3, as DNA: TGTGCCACCAGCGGGGCGGGGCCCCTCTATGGCTACACCTTC. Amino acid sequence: CATSGAGPLYGYTF.

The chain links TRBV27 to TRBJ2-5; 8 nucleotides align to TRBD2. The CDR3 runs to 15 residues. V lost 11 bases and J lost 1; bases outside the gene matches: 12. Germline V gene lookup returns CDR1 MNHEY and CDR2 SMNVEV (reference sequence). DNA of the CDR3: TGTGCCTCGAAAACTCCGGGGGGGGCCCAAGAGACCCAGTACTTC. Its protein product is CASKTPGGAQETQYF.

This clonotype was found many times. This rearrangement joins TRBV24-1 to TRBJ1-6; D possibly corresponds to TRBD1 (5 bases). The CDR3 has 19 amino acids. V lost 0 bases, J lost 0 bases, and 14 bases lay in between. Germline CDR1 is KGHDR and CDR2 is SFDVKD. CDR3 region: CATSDLRGTRSSYNSPLHF. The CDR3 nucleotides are TGTGCCACCAGTGATTTGAGGGGAACCAGGAGCTCCTATAATTCACCCCTCCACTTT.

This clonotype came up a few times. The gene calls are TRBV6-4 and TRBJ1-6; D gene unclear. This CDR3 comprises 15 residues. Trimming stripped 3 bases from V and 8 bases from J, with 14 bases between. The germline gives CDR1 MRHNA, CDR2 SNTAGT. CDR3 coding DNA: TGTGCCAGCAGTGAGACGCCAAACCCTTATTCACCCCTCCACTTT. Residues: CASSETPNPYSPLHF.

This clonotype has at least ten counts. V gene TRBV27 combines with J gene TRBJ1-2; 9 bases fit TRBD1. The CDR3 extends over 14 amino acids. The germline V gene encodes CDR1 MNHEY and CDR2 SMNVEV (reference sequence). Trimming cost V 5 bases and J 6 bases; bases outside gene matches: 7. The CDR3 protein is CASSTGQGSHGYTF. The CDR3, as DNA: TGTGCCAGCAGTACAGGACAGGGGAGTCATGGCTACACCTTC.

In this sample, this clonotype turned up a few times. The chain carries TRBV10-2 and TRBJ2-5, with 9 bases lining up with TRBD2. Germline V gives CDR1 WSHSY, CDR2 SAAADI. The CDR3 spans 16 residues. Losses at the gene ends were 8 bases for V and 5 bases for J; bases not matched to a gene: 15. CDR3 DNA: TGCGCCAGCCAGACTATCGCGGGGGGGTACGGGGAGACCCAGTACTTC. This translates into CASQTIAGGYGETQYF.

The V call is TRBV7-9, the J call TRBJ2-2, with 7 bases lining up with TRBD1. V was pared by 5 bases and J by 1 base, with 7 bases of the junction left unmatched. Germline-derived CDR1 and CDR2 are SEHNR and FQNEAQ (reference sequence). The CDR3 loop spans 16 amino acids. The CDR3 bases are TGTGCCAGCAGCCTCCCCGACAGGGAGAACACCGGGGAGCTGTTTTTT. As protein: CASSLPDRENTGELFF. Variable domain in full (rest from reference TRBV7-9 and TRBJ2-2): DTGVSQNPRHKITKRGQNVTFRCDPISEHNRLYWYRQTLGQGPEFLTYFQNEAQLEKSRLLSDRFSAERPKGSFSTLEIQRTEQGDSAMYLCASSLPDRENTGELFFGEGSRLTVL.

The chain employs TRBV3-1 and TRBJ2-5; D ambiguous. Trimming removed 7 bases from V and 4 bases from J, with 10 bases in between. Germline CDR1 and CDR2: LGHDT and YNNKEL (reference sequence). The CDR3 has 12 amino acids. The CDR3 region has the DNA TGTGCCAGCAAGGACCCTCGAGAGACCCAGTACTTC. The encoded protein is CASKDPRETQYF.

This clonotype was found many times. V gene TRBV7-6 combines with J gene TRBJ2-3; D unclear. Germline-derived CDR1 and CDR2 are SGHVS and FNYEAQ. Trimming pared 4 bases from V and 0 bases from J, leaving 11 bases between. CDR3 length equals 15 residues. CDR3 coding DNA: TGTGCCAGCAGCTCATTGACACTTAGCACAGATACGCAGTATTTT. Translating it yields CASSSLTLSTDTQYF.

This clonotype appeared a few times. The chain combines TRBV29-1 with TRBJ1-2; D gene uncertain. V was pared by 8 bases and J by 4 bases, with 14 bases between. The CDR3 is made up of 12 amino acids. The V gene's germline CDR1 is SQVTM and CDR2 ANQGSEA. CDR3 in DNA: TGCAGCTCCAAGACGGACCGCTATGGCTACACCTTC. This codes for CSSKTDRYGYTF.

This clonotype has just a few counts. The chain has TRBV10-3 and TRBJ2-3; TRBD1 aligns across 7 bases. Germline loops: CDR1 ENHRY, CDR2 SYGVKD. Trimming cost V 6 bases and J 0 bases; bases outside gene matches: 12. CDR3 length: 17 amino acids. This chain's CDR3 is CAIRGTERTPSTDTQYF. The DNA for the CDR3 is TGTGCCATCAGGGGGACAGAAAGAACGCCTAGCACAGATACGCAGTATTTT.

For the CDR3, the DNA is TGTGCCAGCAGCGACCGAGGGGCTGGAAACACCATATATTTT. Protein: CASSDRGAGNTIYF. The chain uses TRBV2 and TRBJ1-3, with TRBD1 as a possible D gene (5 bases). Per germline, CDR1 SNHLY and CDR2 FYNNEI. The ends were cut back, 6 bases at V and 2 bases at J, with 11 bases in the middle. The CDR3 consists of 14 residues.

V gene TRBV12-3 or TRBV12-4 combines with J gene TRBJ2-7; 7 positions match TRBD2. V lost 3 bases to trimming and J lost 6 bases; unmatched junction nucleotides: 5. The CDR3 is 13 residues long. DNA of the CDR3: TGTGCCAGCAGTTTCTTGAGCGGGACCGAGCAGTACGTC. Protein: CASSFLSGTEQYV.

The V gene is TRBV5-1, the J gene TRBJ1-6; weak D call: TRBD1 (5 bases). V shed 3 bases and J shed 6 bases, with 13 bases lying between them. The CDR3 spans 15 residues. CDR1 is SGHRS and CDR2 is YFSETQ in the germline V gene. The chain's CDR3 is CASSSRRARNSPLHF. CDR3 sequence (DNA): TGCGCCAGCAGCTCCCGCAGGGCCCGTAATTCACCCCTCCACTTT.

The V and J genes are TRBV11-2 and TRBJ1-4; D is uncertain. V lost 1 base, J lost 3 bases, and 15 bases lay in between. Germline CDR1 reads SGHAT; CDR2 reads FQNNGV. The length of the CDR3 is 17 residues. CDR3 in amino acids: CASSLVNVVVANEKLFF. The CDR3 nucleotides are TGTGCCAGCAGCTTAGTCAACGTGGTTGTGGCTAATGAAAAACTGTTTTTT.

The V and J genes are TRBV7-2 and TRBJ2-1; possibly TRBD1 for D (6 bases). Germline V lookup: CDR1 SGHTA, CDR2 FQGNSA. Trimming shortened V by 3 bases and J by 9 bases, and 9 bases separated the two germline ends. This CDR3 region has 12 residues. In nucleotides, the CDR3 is TGTGCCAGCAGCTTCAGAGGGGGTGAGCAGTTCTTC. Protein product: CASSFRGGEQFF.

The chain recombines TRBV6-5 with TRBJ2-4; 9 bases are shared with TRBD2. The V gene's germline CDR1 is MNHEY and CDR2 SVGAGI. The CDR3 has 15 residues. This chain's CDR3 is CATAGGPESKNIQYF. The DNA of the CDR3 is TGTGCTACGGCGGGGGGGCCGGAGTCCAAAAACATTCAGTACTTC.

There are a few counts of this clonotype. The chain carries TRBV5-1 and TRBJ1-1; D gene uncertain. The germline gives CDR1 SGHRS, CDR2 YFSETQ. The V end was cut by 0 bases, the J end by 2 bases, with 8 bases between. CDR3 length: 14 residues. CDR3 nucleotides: TGCGCCAGCAGCTTGGGGACTTTTAACACTGAAGCTTTCTTT. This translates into CASSLGTFNTEAFF.